These 13 T cell receptor beta chains were all obtained from the same sample, sequenced in a study of identical twins. TCRdb analysed the 5' RACE reads with MiXCR anew, one entry per CDR3 protein. The sample holds about 530,000 distinct CDR3 sequences, 20% to 25% seen once. This sample also appeared in a second study, on yellow fever vaccine responses in identical twins.

Sequenced: CD4+ T cells sorted from blood. These receptors were obtained from a woman younger than 30 in good health.

This clonotype was observed a few times. The chain couples TRBV28 to TRBJ2-5, with D possibly being TRBD1 (6 bases). The CDR3 runs to 13 residues. Trimming stripped 6 bases from V and 2 bases from J, with 10 bases between. The germline gives CDR1 MDHEN, CDR2 SYDVKM. CDR3 sequence (DNA): TGTGCCAGCAGCACAGGGCTACAAGAGACCCAGTACTTC. It encodes CASSTGLQETQYF.

V gene TRBV7-3 combines with J gene TRBJ2-2, with D perhaps TRBD2 (5 bases). This CDR3 region has 16 residues. Germline V gene sequence: CDR1 SGHTA, CDR2 FQGTGA. Trimming stripped 5 bases from V and 1 base from J, with 14 bases between. The CDR3 nucleotides are TGTGCCAGCAGCGCCGACTATCCCCTGAACACCGGGGAGCTGTTTTTT. The encoded protein is CASSADYPLNTGELFF. Based on the CDR3 plus reference TRBV7-3 and TRBJ2-2, the full variable domain is GAGVSQTPSNKVTEKGKYVELRCDPISGHTALYWYRQSLGQGPEFLIYFQGTGAADDSGLPNDRFFAVRPEGSVSTLKIQRTERGDSAVYLCASSADYPLNTGELFFGEGSRLTVL.

This clonotype has just a few counts. The rearrangement links TRBV5-1 to TRBJ2-3, with TRBD2 as a possible D gene (5 bases). The CDR3 covers 16 residues. V lost 0 bases and J 4 bases, leaving 15 bases between the germline ends. CDR1 and CDR2 from the germline V gene are SGHRS and YFSETQ. CDR3 nucleotide sequence: TGCGCCAGCAGCTTGGAGTTAGCGAGGGCGGCAGATACGCAGTATTTT. As protein: CASSLELARAADTQYF. The full variable domain, in which reference TRBV5-1 and TRBJ2-3 provide the parts outside the CDR3, is KAGVTQTPRYLIKTRGQQVTLSCSPISGHRSVSWYQQTPGQGLQFLFEYFSETQRNKGNFPGRFSGRQFSNSRSEMNVSTLELGDSALYLCASSLELARAADTQYFGPGTRLTVL.

There are a few counts of this clonotype. The rearrangement joins TRBV4-1 to TRBJ1-1; unclear D gene. Between the trimmed V and J ends, which lost 0 bases and 1 base, there was a span of 6 bases. From germline, CDR1 is MGHRA and CDR2 YSYEKL. The CDR3 runs 14 residues. Here the CDR3 DNA reads TGCGCCAGCAGCCAAGAGGCACGGAACACTGAAGCTTTCTTT. As protein: CASSQEARNTEAFF.

Only a few counts were recorded for this clonotype. The gene calls are TRBV20-1 and TRBJ2-1; 9 bases align to TRBD1. This CDR3 region has 15 residues. The V and J ends lost 0 bases and 7 bases, in that order; junction bases with no gene match: 7. CDR1 and CDR2 from the germline V gene are DFQATT and SNEGSKA (reference sequence). The CDR3 coding sequence is TGCAGTGCTAGAGACCGGGACAGGGTATGGAATGAGCAGTTCTTC. Protein: CSARDRDRVWNEQFF.

This rearrangement joins TRBV20-1 to TRBJ1-2, with D possibly matching TRBD1 (5 bases). Trimming pared 7 bases from V and 1 base from J, leaving 13 bases between. The CDR3 length is 13 residues. The V gene's germline CDR1 is DFQATT and CDR2 SNEGSKA (reference sequence). For the CDR3, the DNA is TGCAGTGTCCCGAGGGGTTATAACTATGGCTACACCTTC. It translates to CSVPRGYNYGYTF.

This clonotype was seen a handful of times. The chain is built from TRBV3-1 and TRBJ2-2; 10 bases line up with TRBD2. The CDR3 is 16 residues long. V shed 5 bases and J 2 bases; nucleotides not matched to a gene: 5. CDR1 and CDR2 from the germline V gene are LGHDT and YNNKEL (reference sequence). Here the CDR3 reads CASSYSGGTNTGELFF. The DNA of the CDR3 is TGTGCCAGCAGCTATAGCGGGGGGACTAACACCGGGGAGCTGTTTTTT.

Only a few counts were recorded for this clonotype. The chain couples TRBV9 to TRBJ2-1; 16 nucleotides agree with TRBD2. This CDR3 contains 19 residues. V lost 4 bases, J lost 4 bases, and 11 bases stayed unmatched. Germline assignment: CDR1 SGDLS and CDR2 YYNGEE. This chain's CDR3 is CASSPQGTSGRGTYNEQFF. In DNA form, the CDR3 reads TGTGCCAGCAGCCCTCAAGGGACTAGCGGGAGGGGGACGTACAATGAGCAGTTCTTC.

The table lists this clonotype with a few counts. This sequence joins TRBV12-3 or TRBV12-4 and TRBJ2-1, with no clear D. This CDR3 has 15 amino acids. V was clipped by 5 bases and J by 0 bases, with 11 bases between them. In nucleotides, the CDR3 is TGTGCCAGCAGTCCTACATTAAACTCCTACAATGAGCAGTTCTTC. Translated, it gives CASSPTLNSYNEQFF.

The V call is TRBV4-1, the J call TRBJ2-3; D remains ambiguous. The CDR3 contains 13 residues. In germline, CDR1 is MGHRA, CDR2 YSYEKL. The germline V and J ends were trimmed by 4 bases and 5 bases, with 10 bases remaining between them. In nucleotides, the CDR3 is TGCGCCAGCAGCCCCTCGGAGTTAGATACGCAGTATTTT. This encodes CASSPSELDTQYF.

The rearrangement joins TRBV28 to TRBJ2-7; D tentatively fits TRBD1 or TRBD2 (5 bases each). Looked up from germline, CDR1 is MDHEN and CDR2 is SYDVKM. With 4 bases removed from V and 6 bases from J, the gap between germline ends came to 7 bases. The CDR3 is made up of 11 amino acids. The CDR3 sequence: CASSWGSEQYF. The CDR3 DNA sequence: TGTGCCAGCAGTTGGGGGAGCGAGCAGTACTTC.

This clonotype appeared a few times. The V call is TRBV15, the J call TRBJ2-2, with D perhaps TRBD2 (6 bases). Germline V lookup: CDR1 LNHNV, CDR2 YYDKDF (reference sequence). Deletions cut 0 bases from V and 5 bases from J, with 19 bases between. There are 18 residues in the CDR3. As DNA, the CDR3 is TGTGCCACCAGCAGAGAGCGACTAGAGGGACCTTGGACCGGGGAGCTGTTTTTT. It codes for CATSRERLEGPWTGELFF.

The chain employs TRBV6-1 and TRBJ1-1; D is perhaps TRBD1 (5 bases). The V end lost 6 bases, the J end lost 0 bases, and 17 bases lay between the germline ends. The CDR3 runs to 16 residues. From germline, CDR1 is MNHNS and CDR2 SASEGT. CDR3 DNA: TGTGCCAGCAGCCGAACGGGGCAAACCATGAACACTGAAGCTTTCTTT. Amino acids: CASSRTGQTMNTEAFF.